This T cell receptor (beta chain) was profiled in a study of cytomegalovirus exposure and HLA in healthy donors. The study's findings and limits: Altogether, 164 TCR beta chains were recorded as cytomegalovirus-associated. When a later analysis was performed, an Asian-associated ancestry cluster reportedly had fewer N-insertions than the roughly 690-donor mean. TCR beta V segments were, for the most part, productive about 87% or about 30% of the time in an earlier analysis.

PCR primers comprised 60 Vbeta and 13 Jbeta primers. Clones were read by immunoSEQ multiplex PCR, and TCRdb kept only the in-frame ones, dropping some. Here the sample spans around 99,000 clones, about 80% being singletons. This clone was seen a few times. Antigen: not known. While unrecorded immune exposures were likely, the donors were nominally healthy when sampled. The source of this sequence is a man aged 25 to 45 in good health and CMV-seronegative. The source material was PBMCs.

The CDR3 DNA reads TGTGCCAGCAGCTTTAGCCCTAGTTCAGATACGCAGTATTTT. Translated: CASSFSPSSDTQYF. The V and J genes are TRBV7-3 and TRBJ2-3, with D uncertain. CDR3 length: 14 amino acids. CDR1 and CDR2 from the germline V gene are SGHTA and FQGTGA. The V end lost 3 bases, the J end lost 4 bases, and 11 bases lay between the germline ends.